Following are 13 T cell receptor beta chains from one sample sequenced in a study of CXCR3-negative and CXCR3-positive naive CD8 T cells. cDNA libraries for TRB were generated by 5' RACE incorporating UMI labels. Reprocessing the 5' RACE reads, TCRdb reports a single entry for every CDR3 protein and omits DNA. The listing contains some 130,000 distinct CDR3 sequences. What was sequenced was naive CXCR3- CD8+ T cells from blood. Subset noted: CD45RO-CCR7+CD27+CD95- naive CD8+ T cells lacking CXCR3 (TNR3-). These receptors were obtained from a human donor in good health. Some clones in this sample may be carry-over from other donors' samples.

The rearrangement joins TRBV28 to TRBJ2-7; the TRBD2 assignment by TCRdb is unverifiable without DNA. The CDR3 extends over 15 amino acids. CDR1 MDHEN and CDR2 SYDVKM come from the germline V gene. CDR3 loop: CASRVSSGGPIEQYF.

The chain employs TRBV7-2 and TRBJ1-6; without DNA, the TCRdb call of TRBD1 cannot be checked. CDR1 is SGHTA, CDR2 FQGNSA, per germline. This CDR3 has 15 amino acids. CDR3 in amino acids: CASSPGQGANSPLHF.

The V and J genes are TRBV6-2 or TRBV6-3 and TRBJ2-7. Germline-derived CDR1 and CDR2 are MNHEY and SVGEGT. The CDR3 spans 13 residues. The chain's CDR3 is CASSNIGAYEQYF.

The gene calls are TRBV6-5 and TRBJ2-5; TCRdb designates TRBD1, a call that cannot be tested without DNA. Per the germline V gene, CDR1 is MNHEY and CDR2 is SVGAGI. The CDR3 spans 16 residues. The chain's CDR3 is CASRPPVQVLQETQYF.

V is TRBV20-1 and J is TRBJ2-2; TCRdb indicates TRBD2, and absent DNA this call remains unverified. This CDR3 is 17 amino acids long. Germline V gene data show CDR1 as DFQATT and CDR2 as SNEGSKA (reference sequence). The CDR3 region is CSARDLEGTRGTGELFF.

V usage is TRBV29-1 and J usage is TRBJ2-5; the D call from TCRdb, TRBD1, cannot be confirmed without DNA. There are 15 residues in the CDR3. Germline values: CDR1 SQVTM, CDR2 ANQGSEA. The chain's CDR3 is CSVEEAGMVQETQYF.

The CDR3 reads CASSDQSAADTQYF. The V gene is TRBV10-2, the J gene TRBJ2-3. The CDR3 runs to 14 residues. Germline V gene sequence: CDR1 WSHSY, CDR2 SAAADI.

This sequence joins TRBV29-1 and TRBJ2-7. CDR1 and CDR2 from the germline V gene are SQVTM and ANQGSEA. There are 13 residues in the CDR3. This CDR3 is CSVLGPPAYEQYF.

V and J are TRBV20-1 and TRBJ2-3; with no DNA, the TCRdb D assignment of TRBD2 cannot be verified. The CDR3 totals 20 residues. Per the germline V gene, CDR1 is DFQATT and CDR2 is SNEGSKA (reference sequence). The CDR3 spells CSASSIRIQSSGREADTQYF.

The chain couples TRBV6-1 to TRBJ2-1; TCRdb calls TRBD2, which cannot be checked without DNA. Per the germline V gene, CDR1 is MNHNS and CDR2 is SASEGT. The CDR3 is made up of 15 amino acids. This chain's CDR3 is CASSSTTSGYNEQFF.

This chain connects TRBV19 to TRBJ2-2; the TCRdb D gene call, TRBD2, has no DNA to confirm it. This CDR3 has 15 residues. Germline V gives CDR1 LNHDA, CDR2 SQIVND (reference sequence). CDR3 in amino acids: CASSTGTRPSGELFF. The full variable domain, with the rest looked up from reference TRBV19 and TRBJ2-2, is DGGITQSPKYLFRKEGQNVTLSCEQNLNHDAMYWYRQDPGQGLRLIYYSQIVNDFQKGDIAEGYSVSREKKESFPLTVTSAQKNPTAFYLCASSTGTRPSGELFFGEGSRLTVL.

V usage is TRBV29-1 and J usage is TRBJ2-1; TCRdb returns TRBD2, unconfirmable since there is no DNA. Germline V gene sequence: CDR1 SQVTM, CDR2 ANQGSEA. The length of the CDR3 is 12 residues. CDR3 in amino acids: CSVERGPDEQFF.

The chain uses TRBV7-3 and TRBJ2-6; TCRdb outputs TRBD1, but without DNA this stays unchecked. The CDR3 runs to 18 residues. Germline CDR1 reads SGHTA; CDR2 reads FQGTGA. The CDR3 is CASSLIGQAFSGANVLTF.